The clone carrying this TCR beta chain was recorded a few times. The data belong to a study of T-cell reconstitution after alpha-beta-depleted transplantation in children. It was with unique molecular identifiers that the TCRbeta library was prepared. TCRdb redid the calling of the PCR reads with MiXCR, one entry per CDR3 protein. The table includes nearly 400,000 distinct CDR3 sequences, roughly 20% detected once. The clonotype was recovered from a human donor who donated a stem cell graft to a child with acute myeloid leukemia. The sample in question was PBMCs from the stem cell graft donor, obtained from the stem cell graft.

The CDR3 sequence is CASSRRVDEQFF. CDR3 in DNA: TGCGCCAGCAGCCGGAGAGTGGATGAGCAGTTCTTC. The V call is TRBV4-3, the J call TRBJ2-1, with D uncertain. This CDR3 contains 12 residues. V lost 4 bases, J lost 8 bases, and 9 bases lay in between. Germline CDR1 reads LGHNA; CDR2 reads YSLEER.